The 7 T cell receptor beta chains listed next were all sequenced from one sample in a study of blood T cell repertoires in COVID-19. Sequencing was performed with immunoSEQ multiplex PCR; in TCRdb, only in-frame clones are kept and a portion is missing. Of a few hundred thousand clones in the sample, over 75% are singletons; the top ten hold 1%. The specimen was PBMCs or T cells enriched from blood (not recorded which). All receptors derive from a man aged 18 to 29 who had recovered from COVID-19.

This clone was observed a single time. The genes are TRBV3-1 (or the pseudogene TRBV3-2) and TRBJ2-2, with D possibly being TRBD2 (6 bases). The CDR3 contains 17 residues. The V gene lost 4 bases and the J gene lost 5 bases, with 20 bases spanning the gap. CDR1 and CDR2 (germline): LGHDT, YNNKEL (reference sequence). The CDR3 DNA is TGTGCCAGCAGCCTTAGAGTTACGGGAGTTAGTACCGGGGAGCTGTTTTTT. Amino acids: CASSLRVTGVSTGELFF.

The chain couples TRBV2 to TRBJ1-6; 8 bases match TRBD1. The CDR3 length is 15 residues. J gave up 9 bases and V 5 bases, and 9 bases lay outside the gene matches. Germline CDR1 SNHLY, CDR2 FYNNEI. CDR3 in DNA: TGTGCCAGCAGTCCAGGGGGCGCCTCAAGTTCACCCCTCCACTTT. It specifies CASSPGGASSSPLHF.

The rearrangement joins TRBV9 to TRBJ1-3; D gene uncertain. Deletions cut 4 bases from V and 1 base from J, with 9 bases between. The CDR3 length is 14 residues. The germline CDR1 and CDR2 sequences are SGDLS and YYNGEE. CDR3 nucleotides: TGTGCCAGCAGCCCCCATCTATCTGGAAACACCATATATTTT. It translates to CASSPHLSGNTIYF.

This rearrangement joins TRBV12-5 to TRBJ2-5; 8 bases align to TRBD1. CDR3 size: 14 residues. The V gene's germline CDR1 is LGHNT and CDR2 FRNRAP. The V gene end was trimmed by 4 bases and the J gene end by 4 bases; junction bases not matched to a gene: 5. The CDR3 DNA is TGTGCTAGTGGTTCCCGACAGGGGCGAGAGACCCAGTACTTC. This codes for CASGSRQGRETQYF.

The chain has TRBV20-1 and TRBJ1-2; tentative D call: TRBD1 (5 bases). CDR3 length: 11 amino acids. Germline lookup yields CDR1 DFQATT and CDR2 SNEGSKA (reference sequence). Trimming removed 2 bases from V and 8 bases from J, with 9 bases in between. This CDR3 is CSARQGGGYTF. The CDR3 DNA follows: TGCAGTGCTAGACAGGGAGGCGGCTACACCTTC.

The V and J genes are TRBV27 and TRBJ2-7; 7 nucleotides align to TRBD1. Per germline, CDR1 MNHEY and CDR2 SMNVEV (reference sequence). The CDR3 runs 15 residues. Trimming removed 3 bases from V and 1 base from J; junction bases left unmatched: 6. CDR3 DNA: TGTGCCAGCAGTTTCCCAGGGACAGCATCCTACGAGCAGTACTTC. Protein: CASSFPGTASYEQYF.

This clone was observed once. The chain uses TRBV9 and TRBJ1-2; D ambiguous. This CDR3 region has 14 residues. CDR1 and CDR2 (germline): SGDLS, YYNGEE. The V and J ends lost 0 bases and 1 base respectively, with 7 bases between them. In DNA, the CDR3 is TGTGCCAGCAGCGTAGAATACAGTAACTATGGCTACACCTTC. Translating it yields CASSVEYSNYGYTF.